These T cell receptor beta chains were read from a single sample in a study of graft-versus-host responses after intestinal transplantation. Libraries were prepared by immunoSEQ multiplex PCR; TCRdb keeps only in-frame clonotypes and omits some of them. The sample records around 99,000 clones, 90% to 95% being singletons. Their recognized antigens are unknown. Sequenced here: unstimulated CD8+ T cells sorted from spleen or lymph node cells, sampled before intestinal transplant. These receptors were obtained from a human donor who received an intestinal transplant. Each CDR3 is given with its conserved first and last residue. A D gene is named only where the DNA matches it firmly. Clone size is stated in some rows and not others, as once, few, many or a class when expanded.

abundance: NA; v_gene: TRBV1; d_gene: NA; j_gene: TRBJ2-7; CDR3aa: CTSSFFAGGEQYF; CDR3nt: TGCACCAGCAGCTTTTTCGCGGGGGGCGAGCAGTACTTC
abundance: NA; v_gene: TRBV5-6; d_gene: NA; j_gene: TRBJ2-7; CDR3aa: CASSLTSPSYEQYF; CDR3nt: TGTGCCAGCAGCTTAACTAGTCCCTCCTACGAGCAGTACTTC
abundance: NA; v_gene: TRBV5-5; d_gene: NA; j_gene: TRBJ1-6; CDR3aa: CASRKELGINSPLHF; CDR3nt: TGTGCCAGCAGGAAGGAGCTCGGGATTAATTCACCCCTCCACTTT
abundance: NA; v_gene: TRBV30; d_gene: NA; j_gene: TRBJ1-1; CDR3aa: CAWALGGNTEAFF; CDR3nt: TGTGCCTGGGCGCTCGGGGGGAACACTGAAGCTTTCTTT
abundance: NA; v_gene: TRBV12-5; d_gene: NA; j_gene: TRBJ2-3; CDR3aa: CASGLISGTHSTDTQYF; CDR3nt: TGTGCTAGTGGTTTGATTTCCGGGACTCACAGCACAGATACGCAGTATTTT
abundance: NA; v_gene: TRBV11-2; d_gene: TRBD2; j_gene: TRBJ2-5; CDR3aa: CASSLAGGALETQYF; CDR3nt: TGTGCCAGCAGCTTAGCCGGGGGGGCCCTTGAGACCCAGTACTTC
abundance: NA; v_gene: TRBV4-3; d_gene: TRBD2; j_gene: TRBJ2-7; CDR3aa: CASSQARTSPREQYF; CDR3nt: TGCGCCAGCAGCCAAGCCCGGACTAGCCCGCGAGAGCAGTACTTC
abundance: NA; v_gene: TRBV11-3; d_gene: NA; j_gene: TRBJ2-1; CDR3aa: CASSPSAGAGNEQFF; CDR3nt: TGTGCCAGCAGCCCCTCAGCAGGGGCAGGCAATGAGCAGTTCTTC
abundance: NA; v_gene: TRBV13; d_gene: TRBD1; j_gene: TRBJ1-3; CDR3aa: CASSSRTGAVRNTIYF; CDR3nt: TGTGCCAGCAGCTCCCGGACAGGGGCGGTAAGGAACACCATATATTTT
abundance: NA; v_gene: TRBV7-2; d_gene: NA; j_gene: TRBJ2-1; CDR3aa: CASSLSGPYNEQFF; CDR3nt: TGTGCCAGCAGCTTGAGTGGGCCCTACAATGAGCAGTTCTTC
abundance: NA; v_gene: TRBV7-9; d_gene: TRBD2; j_gene: TRBJ2-2; CDR3aa: CASSSRSLAGGPGGELFF; CDR3nt: TGTGCCAGCAGCTCCCGGTCGCTAGCGGGGGGGCCTGGCGGGGAGCTGTTTTTT
abundance: NA; v_gene: TRBV30; d_gene: NA; j_gene: TRBJ2-1; CDR3aa: CAWDSSSGNEQFF; CDR3nt: TGTGCCTGGGATAGTTCTTCGGGGAATGAGCAGTTCTTC
abundance: NA; v_gene: TRBV4-3; d_gene: NA; j_gene: TRBJ1-1; CDR3aa: CASSQDSGPRTEAFF; CDR3nt: TGCGCCAGCAGCCAAGATTCAGGGCCACGGACTGAAGCTTTCTTT
abundance: NA; v_gene: TRBV27; d_gene: NA; j_gene: TRBJ1-2; CDR3aa: CASSLLGGYGYTF; CDR3nt: TGTGCCAGCAGTTTATTAGGGGGTTATGGCTACACCTTC
abundance: NA; v_gene: TRBV13; d_gene: TRBD1; j_gene: TRBJ1-2; CDR3aa: CASSPIGQGDGYTF; CDR3nt: TGTGCCAGCAGCCCCATCGGACAGGGGGATGGCTACACCTTC
abundance: NA; v_gene: TRBV7-2; d_gene: TRBD1; j_gene: TRBJ2-5; CDR3aa: CATGTGQETQYF; CDR3nt: TGTGCCACCGGGACAGGGCAAGAGACCCAGTACTTC
abundance: once; v_gene: TRBV11-2; d_gene: NA; j_gene: TRBJ1-1; CDR3aa: CASSPWIGGTEAFF; CDR3nt: TGTGCCAGCAGCCCATGGATCGGGGGGACTGAAGCTTTCTTT
abundance: NA; v_gene: TRBV14; d_gene: NA; j_gene: TRBJ2-7; CDR3aa: CASSQDRASSPSYEQYF; CDR3nt: TGTGCCAGCAGCCAAGATCGCGCTTCATCACCAAGTTACGAGCAGTACTTC
abundance: NA; v_gene: TRBV6-5; d_gene: NA; j_gene: TRBJ2-5; CDR3aa: CASTGGVYQETQYF; CDR3nt: TGTGCCAGCACCGGGGGAGTTTACCAAGAGACCCAGTACTTC
abundance: NA; v_gene: TRBV19; d_gene: NA; j_gene: TRBJ2-7; CDR3aa: CASSIGSGGSYEQYF; CDR3nt: TGTGCCAGTAGTATAGGATCAGGAGGGTCCTACGAGCAGTACTTC
abundance: NA; v_gene: TRBV13; d_gene: NA; j_gene: TRBJ2-1; CDR3aa: CASSLERGGSYNEQFF; CDR3nt: TGTGCCAGCAGCTTAGAGCGAGGGGGCTCCTACAATGAGCAGTTCTTC
abundance: NA; v_gene: TRBV6-1; d_gene: TRBD1; j_gene: TRBJ1-1; CDR3aa: CASSEVTWRQGKETEAFF; CDR3nt: TGTGCCAGCAGTGAAGTCACCTGGCGACAGGGAAAAGAGACTGAAGCTTTCTTT
abundance: NA; v_gene: TRBV5-1; d_gene: TRBD1; j_gene: TRBJ1-6; CDR3aa: CASSLGGQINSPLHF; CDR3nt: TGCGCCAGCAGCTTGGGGGGACAGATTAATTCACCCCTCCACTTT
abundance: NA; v_gene: TRBV30; d_gene: NA; j_gene: TRBJ1-1; CDR3aa: CAWSATGSEAFF; CDR3nt: TGTGCCTGGAGTGCAACAGGGTCCGAAGCTTTCTTT
abundance: NA; v_gene: TRBV6-1; d_gene: NA; j_gene: TRBJ1-2; CDR3aa: CASSTGVGYGYTF; CDR3nt: TGTGCCAGCAGCACGGGGGTAGGCTATGGCTACACCTTC
abundance: once; v_gene: TRBV6-6; d_gene: NA; j_gene: TRBJ1-2; CDR3aa: CASSYSRHPNYGYTF; CDR3nt: TGTGCCAGCAGTTACTCGCGACACCCAAACTATGGCTACACCTTC
abundance: few; v_gene: TRBV2; d_gene: NA; j_gene: TRBJ2-7; CDR3aa: CASSRGGYEQYF; CDR3nt: TGTGCCAGCAGTAGGGGGGGCTACGAGCAGTACTTC
abundance: NA; v_gene: TRBV18; d_gene: NA; j_gene: TRBJ1-4; CDR3aa: CASSPEAVATPTNEKLFF; CDR3nt: TGTGCCAGCTCACCAGAGGCAGTCGCTACCCCAACTAATGAAAAACTGTTTTTT
abundance: NA; v_gene: TRBV27; d_gene: NA; j_gene: TRBJ2-7; CDR3aa: CASSEEFRGEGYEQYF; CDR3nt: TGTGCCAGCAGTGAAGAGTTCAGGGGAGAGGGCTACGAGCAGTACTTC
abundance: few; v_gene: TRBV5-4; d_gene: NA; j_gene: TRBJ1-3; CDR3aa: CASSSPSSGNTIYF; CDR3nt: TGTGCCAGCAGCTCGCCCAGCTCTGGAAACACCATATATTTT
abundance: NA; v_gene: TRBV5-8; d_gene: TRBD2; j_gene: TRBJ2-7; CDR3aa: CASSLDAGGEQYF; CDR3nt: TGTGCCAGCAGCTTGGATGCGGGAGGCGAGCAGTACTTC
abundance: NA; v_gene: TRBV30; d_gene: TRBD1; j_gene: TRBJ2-1; CDR3aa: CAWRGGTGGSDEQFF; CDR3nt: TGTGCCTGGAGGGGGGGGACAGGGGGGAGCGATGAGCAGTTCTTC
abundance: NA; v_gene: TRBV7-9; d_gene: NA; j_gene: TRBJ2-7; CDR3aa: CASSLPSGEQYF; CDR3nt: TGTGCCAGCAGCCTACCAAGCGGCGAGCAGTACTTC
abundance: few; v_gene: TRBV4-1; d_gene: NA; j_gene: TRBJ1-2; CDR3aa: CASSQEGASGGGYTF; CDR3nt: TGCGCCAGCAGCCAGGAAGGAGCCAGCGGGGGCGGCTACACCTTC
abundance: NA; v_gene: TRBV7-9; d_gene: TRBD2; j_gene: TRBJ2-5; CDR3aa: CASSFALAGGLETQYF; CDR3nt: TGTGCCAGCAGCTTCGCGCTAGCGGGGGGGTTGGAGACCCAGTACTTC
abundance: NA; v_gene: TRBV19; d_gene: NA; j_gene: TRBJ1-6; CDR3aa: CATSSHSGTGDSPLHF; CDR3nt: TGTGCCACCAGCTCTCACTCCGGGACTGGGGATTCACCCCTCCACTTT
abundance: NA; v_gene: TRBV15; d_gene: TRBD1; j_gene: TRBJ2-3; CDR3aa: CATSGPKGQPKGATDTQYF; CDR3nt: TGTGCCACCAGCGGACCCAAGGGACAGCCGAAAGGAGCCACAGATACGCAGTATTTT
abundance: medium-sized; v_gene: TRBV5-6; d_gene: NA; j_gene: TRBJ1-4; CDR3aa: CASSLGPGATNEKLFF; CDR3nt: TGTGCCAGCAGCTTGGGTCCGGGGGCAACTAATGAAAAACTGTTTTTT
abundance: NA; v_gene: TRBV10-2; d_gene: NA; j_gene: TRBJ1-5; CDR3aa: CASSELGGTSNQPQHF; CDR3nt: TGCGCCAGCAGTGAGTTAGGAGGGACTAGCAATCAGCCCCAGCATTTT
abundance: NA; v_gene: TRBV9; d_gene: NA; j_gene: TRBJ1-5; CDR3aa: CASSVGTNQPQHF; CDR3nt: TGTGCCAGCAGCGTAGGGACAAATCAGCCCCAGCATTTT
abundance: once; v_gene: TRBV27; d_gene: TRBD1; j_gene: TRBJ2-1; CDR3aa: CASRLPGQANNEQFF; CDR3nt: TGTGCCAGCAGGCTCCCCGGACAGGCAAACAATGAGCAGTTCTTC
abundance: few; v_gene: TRBV5-6; d_gene: TRBD1; j_gene: TRBJ1-1; CDR3aa: CASSMTGMNTEAFF; CDR3nt: TGTGCCAGCAGCATGACAGGGATGAACACTGAAGCTTTCTTT
abundance: NA; v_gene: TRBV30; d_gene: NA; j_gene: TRBJ1-1; CDR3aa: CAWSVDVFGKAFF; CDR3nt: TGTGCCTGGAGTGTGGATGTTTTCGGGAAAGCTTTCTTT
abundance: NA; v_gene: TRBV29-1; d_gene: TRBD1; j_gene: TRBJ1-2; CDR3aa: CSVPGQGFNYGYTF; CDR3nt: TGCAGCGTTCCGGGACAGGGATTTAACTATGGCTACACCTTC
abundance: NA; v_gene: TRBV7-4; d_gene: NA; j_gene: TRBJ1-1; CDR3aa: CASSLFHLADSTYREDF; CDR3nt: TGTGCCAGCAGCTTATTCCATCTTGCGGACAGCACGTACCGGGAGGACTTT
abundance: NA; v_gene: TRBV11-3; d_gene: TRBD1; j_gene: TRBJ1-1; CDR3aa: CASSSTTGGDTEAFF; CDR3nt: TGTGCCAGCAGCTCAACAACAGGGGGTGACACTGAAGCTTTCTTT
abundance: NA; v_gene: TRBV11-2; d_gene: TRBD1; j_gene: TRBJ1-4; CDR3aa: CASRHPGTETEKLFF; CDR3nt: TGTGCCAGCAGACACCCCGGGACAGAAACTGAAAAACTGTTTTTT
abundance: NA; v_gene: TRBV7-2; d_gene: NA; j_gene: TRBJ2-7; CDR3aa: CASSLGGGGEQYF; CDR3nt: TGTGCCAGCAGCTTAGGGGGGGGCGGCGAGCAGTACTTC
abundance: once; v_gene: TRBV27; d_gene: NA; j_gene: TRBJ2-7; CDR3aa: CASRQWTASYEQYF; CDR3nt: TGTGCCAGCAGGCAGTGGACAGCCTCCTACGAGCAGTACTTC
abundance: NA; v_gene: TRBV27; d_gene: NA; j_gene: TRBJ1-1; CDR3aa: CASSLSAGQTMNTEAFF; CDR3nt: TGTGCCAGCAGTTTATCCGCCGGACAGACCATGAACACTGAAGCTTTCTTT
abundance: NA; v_gene: TRBV29-1; d_gene: NA; j_gene: TRBJ1-4; CDR3aa: CSVEAAGTNEKLFF; CDR3nt: TGCAGCGTTGAAGCCGCGGGTACTAATGAAAAACTGTTTTTT
abundance: NA; v_gene: TRBV4-3; d_gene: TRBD2; j_gene: TRBJ2-1; CDR3aa: CASSQGTGGVHEQFF; CDR3nt: TGCGCCAGCAGCCAAGGGACGGGAGGGGTCCATGAGCAGTTCTTC
abundance: NA; v_gene: TRBV7-8; d_gene: NA; j_gene: TRBJ2-7; CDR3aa: CASSSWPSTRREYEQYF; CDR3nt: TGTGCCAGCAGCTCATGGCCCTCGACTAGGCGGGAATACGAGCAGTACTTC
abundance: NA; v_gene: TRBV7-9; d_gene: TRBD1; j_gene: TRBJ2-7; CDR3aa: CASSVSGTGYEQYF; CDR3nt: TGTGCCAGCAGCGTTTCCGGGACAGGTTACGAGCAGTACTTC